A single sample is the source of the 15 T cell receptor beta chains below, sequenced in a study of blood T cell repertoires in COVID-19. Profiling relied on immunoSEQ multiplex PCR, and the TCRdb table lists in-frame clones only, not all of them. The sample records 260,000 or so clones, 80% to 90% being singletons. The sequenced sample consisted of PBMCs or T cells enriched from blood (not recorded which). The origin of the receptors is a woman between 25 and 40 years old with acute COVID-19.

The J gene is TRBJ2-1, the V gene TRBV4-1; D gene unclear. V lost 0 bases, J lost 5 bases, and 8 bases lay in between. Germline lookup yields CDR1 MGHRA and CDR2 YSYEKL. The CDR3 has 14 residues. In nucleotides, the CDR3 is TGCGCCAGCAGCCAAGAAGCACTCGACAATGAGCAGTTCTTC. The encoded protein is CASSQEALDNEQFF.

The V and J genes are TRBV27 and TRBJ1-1, with TRBD1 matching over 7 bases. Losses at the gene ends were 5 bases for V and 7 bases for J; bases not matched to a gene: 4. Germline V CDR1 and CDR2: MNHEY, SMNVEV (reference sequence). The CDR3 is made up of 12 amino acids. CDR3 sequence reads: CASSLRTGEAFF. CDR3 sequence (DNA): TGTGCCAGCAGTCTCAGGACAGGTGAAGCTTTCTTT.

This clone was detected once. DNA for the CDR3: TGTGCCAGCAGCCCGTGGACTAGCGGGGACCATGAGCAGTTCTTC. It yields the protein CASSPWTSGDHEQFF. The chain couples TRBV5-4 to TRBJ2-1; 12 positions agree with TRBD2. Germline CDR1 SGHNT, CDR2 YYREEE (reference sequence). V was clipped by 4 bases and J by 8 bases; unmatched bases: 7. The CDR3 extends over 15 amino acids. Full variable domain (rest looked up from reference TRBV5-4 and TRBJ2-1): ETGVTQSPTHLIKTRGQQVTLRCSSQSGHNTVSWYQQALGQGPQFIFQYYREEENGRGNFPPRFSGLQFPNYSSELNVNALELDDSALYLCASSPWTSGDHEQFFGPGTRLTVL.

The V call is TRBV9, the J call TRBJ2-3, with TRBD2 matching 8 bases. There are 16 residues in the CDR3. J gave up 3 bases and V 2 bases, and 8 bases lay outside the gene matches. Germline lookup yields CDR1 SGDLS and CDR2 YYNGEE. For the CDR3, the DNA is TGTGCCAGCAGCGTCCCCGGGGGGGCCCCAACAGATACGCAGTATTTT. Translating gives CASSVPGGAPTDTQYF. Complete variable domain (other parts from reference TRBV9 and TRBJ2-3): DSGVTQTPKHLITATGQRVTLRCSPRSGDLSVYWYQQSLDQGLQFLIQYYNGEERAKGNILERFSAQQFPDLHSELNLSSLELGDSALYFCASSVPGGAPTDTQYFGPGTRLTVL.

The chain employs TRBV3-1 (or the pseudogene TRBV3-2) and TRBJ2-1, with D tentatively TRBD1 (6 bases). V dropped 4 bases and J dropped 5 bases, with 18 bases sitting between them. The CDR3 loop spans 16 amino acids. Germline lookup yields CDR1 LGHDT and CDR2 YNNKEL (reference sequence). CDR3 bases: TGTGCCAGCAGCCCCGCAGGTCTAGGGGGAAACAATGAGCAGTTCTTC. This sequence encodes CASSPAGLGGNNEQFF.

The CDR3 coding sequence is TGTGCCAGCGCTCAGGAGGTGGGTCTACAAAATGAGCAGTTCTTC. Its translation is CASAQEVGLQNEQFF. The chain uses TRBV27 and TRBJ2-1; perhaps TRBD2 as D (5 bases). This CDR3 is built from 15 residues. Germline V gene sequence: CDR1 MNHEY, CDR2 SMNVEV (reference sequence). Trimming pared 8 bases from V and 7 bases from J, leaving 21 bases between.

The chain has TRBV10-2 and TRBJ1-5, with 7 positions matching TRBD1. Germline trimming cut 1 base from V and 2 bases from J; bases unmatched to any gene: 2. The CDR3 is made up of 15 amino acids. From germline, CDR1 is WSHSY and CDR2 SAAADI. CDR3 in amino acids: CASSELQGGNQPQHF. CDR3 nucleotides: TGCGCCAGCAGTGAGTTGCAGGGGGGCAATCAGCCCCAGCATTTT.

This clone has just one count. The V call is TRBV10-2, the J call TRBJ1-6; D might be TRBD1 (5 bases). From germline, CDR1 is WSHSY and CDR2 SAAADI. V was shortened by 7 bases and J by 5 bases, with 9 bases between the two germline ends. The CDR3 totals 13 residues. The CDR3 sequence is CASMAGHNSPLHF. As DNA, the CDR3 is TGCGCCAGCATGGCAGGGCATAATTCACCCCTCCACTTT.

The chain joins TRBV19 to TRBJ2-3; maybe TRBD2 (7 bases). The CDR3 extends over 15 amino acids. The V end was cut by 8 bases, the J end by 6 bases, with 21 bases between. Germline values: CDR1 LNHDA, CDR2 SQIVND (reference sequence). In DNA, the CDR3 is TGTGCCAGTTCCCCTTGGGGAGGGGGGGAGGATACGCAGTATTTT. It is translated as CASSPWGGGEDTQYF.

CDR3 bases: TGTGCCAGCAGCCAAGATACGGGTGCCAGCTCCTACGAGCAGTACTTC. Encoded protein: CASSQDTGASSYEQYF. The rearrangement links TRBV3-1 (or the pseudogene TRBV3-2) to TRBJ2-7, with D hard to call. The length of the CDR3 is 16 residues. V lost 0 bases and J lost 0, with 12 bases in between. Germline values: CDR1 LGHDT, CDR2 YNNKEL (reference sequence).

The rearrangement joins TRBV11-2 to TRBJ2-5, with 9 nucleotides matching TRBD1. CDR3 length: 15 amino acids. The V gene's germline CDR1 is SGHAT and CDR2 FQNNGV. With V trimmed by 5 bases and J by 5 bases, 9 bases remained unmatched. The CDR3 nucleotides read TGTGCCAGCAGCCCACAGGGGGCGCTTAGGGAGACCCAGTACTTC. Protein product: CASSPQGALRETQYF. Variable domain in full (rest from reference TRBV11-2 and TRBJ2-5): EAGVAQSPRYKIIEKRQSVAFWCNPISGHATLYWYQQILGQGPKLLIQFQNNGVVDDSQLPKDRFSAERLKGVDSTLKIQPAKLEDSAVYLCASSPQGALRETQYFGPGTRLLVL.

The chain combines TRBV5-1 with TRBJ1-6; 9 bases align to TRBD1. The CDR3 is 15 amino acids. Germline trimming cut 3 bases from V and 8 bases from J; bases unmatched to any gene: 6. Germline V gene data show CDR1 as SGHRS and CDR2 as YFSETQ. The CDR3 is CASSSGQGRYSPLHF. DNA of the CDR3: TGCGCCAGCAGCTCGGGACAGGGAAGGTATTCACCCCTCCACTTT. The variable domain in full, with the rest retrieved from reference TRBV5-1 and TRBJ1-6, is KAGVTQTPRYLIKTRGQQVTLSCSPISGHRSVSWYQQTPGQGLQFLFEYFSETQRNKGNFPGRFSGRQFSNSRSEMNVSTLELGDSALYLCASSSGQGRYSPLHFGNGTRLTVT.

This chain uses TRBV9 with TRBJ2-1; maybe TRBD2 (6 bases). This CDR3 has 16 amino acids. V was trimmed by 4 bases and J by 2 bases, leaving 16 bases between them. The germline V gene has CDR1 SGDLS and CDR2 YYNGEE. This CDR3 reads CASSRQAGRTYNEQFF. The CDR3 nucleotides are TGTGCCAGCAGCCGACAAGCGGGCCGAACCTACAATGAGCAGTTCTTC.

The CDR3 nucleotides are TGTGCCACCACTAAACTGGGACAGAGGGATTCACCCCTCCACTTT. Translation gives CATTKLGQRDSPLHF. This rearrangement joins TRBV15 to TRBJ1-6; 7 nucleotides match TRBD1. The length of the CDR3 is 15 residues. Germline CDR1 is LNHNV and CDR2 is YYDKDF (reference sequence). Trimming cost V 7 bases and J 8 bases; bases outside gene matches: 11.

The genes are TRBV18 and TRBJ2-3; TRBD1 aligns across 9 bases. The J segment lost 4 bases and the V segment lost 4 bases, leaving 9 bases of the junction unmatched. In germline, CDR1 is KGHSH, CDR2 LQKENI. CDR3 length equals 16 residues. The CDR3 DNA is TGTGCCAGCTCACAAAGGCAACAGGGGGCGGCAGATACGCAGTATTTT. Translating it yields CASSQRQQGAADTQYF. The entire variable domain, with the rest obtained from reference TRBV18 and TRBJ2-3, is as follows: NAGVMQNPRHLVRRRGQEARLRCSPMKGHSHVYWYRQLPEEGLKFMVYLQKENIIDESGMPKERFSAEFPKEGPSILRIQQVVRGDSAAYFCASSQRQQGAADTQYFGPGTRLTVL.